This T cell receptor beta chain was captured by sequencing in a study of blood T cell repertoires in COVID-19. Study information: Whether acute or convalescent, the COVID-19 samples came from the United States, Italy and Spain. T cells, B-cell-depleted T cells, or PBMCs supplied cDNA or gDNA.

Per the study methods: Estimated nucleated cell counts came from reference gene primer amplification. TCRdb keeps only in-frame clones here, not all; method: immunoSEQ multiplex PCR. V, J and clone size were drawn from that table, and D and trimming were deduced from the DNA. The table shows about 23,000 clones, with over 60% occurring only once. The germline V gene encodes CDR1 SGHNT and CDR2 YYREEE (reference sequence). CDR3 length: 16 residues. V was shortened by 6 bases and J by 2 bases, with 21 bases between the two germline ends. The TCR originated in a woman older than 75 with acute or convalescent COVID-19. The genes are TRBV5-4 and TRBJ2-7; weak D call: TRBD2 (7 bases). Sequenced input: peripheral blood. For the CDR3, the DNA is TGTGCCAGCACCCCAGGGGCGGGAGCGAAAACCTACGAGCAGTACTTC. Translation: CASTPGAGAKTYEQYF.